Listed here are 17 T cell receptor beta chains from one sample, sequenced in a study of ipilimumab plus nivolumab after autologous stem cell transplantation. TCRdb keeps only in-frame clones here, not all; method: immunoSEQ multiplex PCR. In the table there are about 83,000 clones, about 83% of which are singletons. The sequencing here drew on PBMCs, taken in a trial of ipilimumab plus nivolumab as post-transplant consolidation. These receptors originate from a male donor with diffuse large B-cell lymphoma.

J is TRBJ2-7 and V is TRBV19; 11 bases align to TRBD2. The junction had 2 bases not matched to a gene; V was cut back by 6 bases and J by 4 bases. The CDR3 has 13 residues. Germline-derived CDR1 and CDR2 are LNHDA and SQIVND (reference sequence). This CDR3 is CASRRTSGYEQYF. CDR3 DNA sequence: TGTGCCAGTAGGAGGACTAGCGGGTACGAGCAGTACTTC.

The genes are TRBV6-6 and TRBJ2-5; TRBD2 might be the D (5 bases). The CDR3 has 15 amino acids. Germline V gene sequence: CDR1 MNHNY, CDR2 SVGAGI (reference sequence). The V gene lost 0 bases and the J gene lost 5 bases, with 13 bases spanning the gap. CDR3 residues: CASSYSRGVGETQYF. The CDR3 DNA is TGTGCCAGCAGTTACTCTCGGGGTGTCGGGGAGACCCAGTACTTC.

The V gene is TRBV7-8, the J gene TRBJ2-7; D is ambiguous. From germline, CDR1 is SGHVS and CDR2 FQNEAQ. CDR3 length: 13 residues. With 5 bases removed from V and 4 bases from J, the gap between germline ends came to 12 bases. The CDR3 is CASSAALAYEQYF. DNA of the CDR3: TGTGCCAGCAGCGCAGCACTGGCGTACGAGCAGTACTTC.

This chain links TRBV11-2 with TRBJ2-5, with D hard to call. Germline CDR1 is SGHAT and CDR2 is FQNNGV. The V end lost 1 base, the J end lost 5 bases, and 2 bases lay between the germline ends. The CDR3 sequence is 11 residues long. CDR3 nucleotide sequence: TGTGCCAGCAGCTTAGGGGAGACCCAGTACTTC. This codes for CASSLGETQYF.

This clone was picked up a small number of times. The chain couples TRBV27 to TRBJ2-1; D perhaps matches TRBD2 (6 bases). Germline V gives CDR1 MNHEY, CDR2 SMNVEV (reference sequence). V was pared by 6 bases and J by 0 bases, with 15 bases between. The CDR3 runs 16 residues. The CDR3 protein is CASRAAGRSSYNEQFF. CDR3 coding DNA: TGTGCCAGCAGAGCGGCGGGACGAAGCTCCTACAATGAGCAGTTCTTC.

Concerning this clone: Other DNA sequences in the same sample also yield this CDR3. V and J are TRBV7-9 and TRBJ2-2; D ambiguous. This CDR3 has 14 amino acids. Trimming shortened V by 1 base and J by 0 bases, and 3 bases separated the two germline ends. Germline values: CDR1 SEHNR, CDR2 FQNEAQ (reference sequence). CDR3 amino acids: CASSLGANTGELFF. CDR3 coding DNA: TGTGCCAGCAGCTTAGGAGCGAACACCGGGGAGCTGTTTTTT.

This clone was observed a handful of times. V is TRBV7-2 and J is TRBJ1-1, with D unclear. The CDR3 has 13 residues. V was trimmed by 5 bases and J by 10 bases, leaving 17 bases between them. The germline V gene encodes CDR1 SGHTA and CDR2 FQGNSA. CDR3 sequence (DNA): TGTGCCAGCAGCGCAAGTCTCATGGGGATAGCTTTCTTT. Translated: CASSASLMGIAFF. The entire variable domain, with the rest obtained from reference TRBV7-2 and TRBJ1-1, is as follows: GAGVSQSPSNKVTEKGKDVELRCDPISGHTALYWYRQSLGQGLEFLIYFQGNSAPDKSGLPSDRFSAERTGGSVSTLTIQRTQQEDSAVYLCASSASLMGIAFFGQGTRLTVV.

CDR3 loop: CASSLAGEKLFF. The CDR3 nucleotides are TGTGCCAGCAGCTTGGCGGGTGAAAAACTGTTTTTT. The rearrangement links TRBV5-4 to TRBJ1-4; D gene uncertain. The CDR3 is 12 residues long. Germline CDR1 SGHNT, CDR2 YYREEE (reference sequence). V shed 0 bases and J shed 7 bases, with 4 bases lying between them.

Only a few counts were recorded for this clone. The rearrangement links TRBV7-8 to TRBJ2-7, with TRBD1 identical over 7 bases. Germline-derived CDR1 and CDR2 are SGHVS and FQNEAQ. The V gene end was trimmed by 1 base and the J gene end by 7 bases; junction bases not matched to a gene: 10. The CDR3 is made up of 15 amino acids. CDR3 loop: CASSLDQGVAREQYF. The CDR3 bases are TGTGCCAGCAGCTTAGATCAGGGGGTTGCTAGGGAGCAGTACTTC.

The gene calls are TRBV6-1 and TRBJ1-1; D not certain. CDR1 MNHNS and CDR2 SASEGT come from the germline V gene. The CDR3 covers 14 residues. Trimming left V 3 bases short and J 3 bases short, with 11 bases between. The CDR3 DNA sequence: TGTGCCAGCAGTGAGTATGGGTATGACACTGAAGCTTTCTTT. Translating it yields CASSEYGYDTEAFF.

The chain uses TRBV7-9 and TRBJ2-3, with D unresolved. This CDR3 has 14 amino acids. The germline gives CDR1 SEHNR, CDR2 FQNEAQ (reference sequence). Trimming took 6 bases from V and 2 from J, leaving 12 bases between them. The CDR3 DNA reads as TGTGCCAGCAGTCCTCGACCAGACACAGATACGCAGTATTTT. Amino acids: CASSPRPDTDTQYF.

The chain employs TRBV5-1 and TRBJ1-5; D remains unclear. V was cut by 0 bases and J by 0 bases, with 4 bases left in between. This CDR3 has 14 residues. Germline CDR1 reads SGHRS; CDR2 reads YFSETQ. This CDR3 is CASSLDGSNQPQHF. The CDR3 region has the DNA TGCGCCAGCAGCTTGGACGGTAGCAATCAGCCCCAGCATTTT.

This sequence joins TRBV2 and TRBJ2-3; D call uncertain. Deletions cut 3 bases from V and 3 bases from J, with 1 base between. The CDR3 has 11 residues. Germline CDR1 is SNHLY and CDR2 is FYNNEI. CDR3 loop: CASSDTDTQYF. The DNA of the CDR3 is TGTGCCAGCAGTGATACAGATACGCAGTATTTT.

The chain uses TRBV5-6 and TRBJ2-4; D is perhaps TRBD1 or TRBD2 (6 bases each). Looked up from germline, CDR1 is SGHDT and CDR2 is YYEEEE. V lost 2 bases to trimming and J lost 6 bases, with 12 bases between them. This CDR3 has 14 amino acids. Written as DNA, the CDR3 is TGTGCCAGCAGCTTCGGGGGCGTTCGAAACATTCAGTACTTC. Protein: CASSFGGVRNIQYF.

The gene calls are TRBV6-1 and TRBJ1-5, with D possibly being TRBD1 (5 bases). This CDR3 is 17 amino acids long. Between the trimmed V and J ends, which lost 4 bases and 1 base, there was a span of 17 bases. From germline, CDR1 is MNHNS and CDR2 SASEGT. CDR3 region: CASSAQGIGKSNQPQHF. The CDR3 DNA reads as TGTGCCAGCAGTGCCCAGGGTATAGGGAAAAGCAATCAGCCCCAGCATTTT.

The V call is TRBV6-1, the J call TRBJ1-2, with 9 nucleotides matching TRBD1. In germline, CDR1 is MNHNS, CDR2 SASEGT. V lost 6 bases, J lost 5 bases, and 4 bases stayed unmatched. The CDR3 runs to 13 residues. CDR3 bases: TGTGCCAGCAGGACCGGACAGGGGTATGGCTACACCTTC. It translates to CASRTGQGYGYTF.

This clone appeared once. The chain couples TRBV6-6 to TRBJ1-2; 7 nucleotides agree with TRBD1. CDR1 is MNHNY, CDR2 SVGAGI, per germline (reference sequence). The CDR3 extends over 14 amino acids. Unmatched junction bases numbered 12, after V lost 7 bases and J lost 7 bases. CDR3 bases: TGTGCCAGCACCAACTCCGGACAGGCCCTTGGCTACACCTTC. Encoded protein: CASTNSGQALGYTF.